Shown below are 14 T cell receptor beta chains from a single sample sequenced in a study of blood T cell repertoires in COVID-19. Assay used: immunoSEQ multiplex PCR; TCRdb lists only in-frame clones, some missing. This sample carries a few hundred thousand clones, 90% of them seen once, and the ten largest clones take 1.7%. Sequences were obtained from PBMCs or T cells enriched from blood (not recorded which). The source is a woman aged 18-30 years with acute COVID-19.

The rearrangement joins TRBV5-1 to TRBJ2-3, with D maybe TRBD1 (6 bases). Trimming pared 3 bases from V and 2 bases from J, leaving 13 bases between. This CDR3 is 15 amino acids long. The germline gives CDR1 SGHRS, CDR2 YFSETQ. The CDR3 sequence: CASSWSTGNTDTQYF. DNA for the CDR3: TGCGCCAGCAGCTGGAGTACAGGGAACACAGATACGCAGTATTTT.

The count of this clone is one. V gene TRBV11-1 combines with J gene TRBJ2-7, with a possible D match to TRBD1 (6 bases). This CDR3 is built from 14 residues. The V gene lost 1 base and the J gene lost 3 bases, with 10 bases spanning the gap. Per germline, CDR1 SGHAT and CDR2 FQDESV (reference sequence). CDR3 region: CASSLGRGVYEQYF. The CDR3 DNA follows: TGTGCCAGCAGCTTAGGCAGGGGTGTCTACGAGCAGTACTTC.

This chain uses TRBV27 with TRBJ2-1; 12 bases fit TRBD2. The CDR3 spans 16 residues. The germline gives CDR1 MNHEY, CDR2 SMNVEV (reference sequence). V trimming: 5 bases; J trimming: 2 bases; junction bases outside the gene matches: 4. The CDR3 nucleotides are TGTGCCAGCAGTCTGGGACTAGCGGGCGCCTACAATGAGCAGTTCTTC. It codes for CASSLGLAGAYNEQFF.

The V call is TRBV5-8, the J call TRBJ1-3; D is ambiguous. Trimming cost V 5 bases and J 6 bases, with 9 bases left between them. The germline V gene encodes CDR1 SGHTS and CDR2 YDEGEE. The length of the CDR3 is 12 residues. In nucleotides, the CDR3 is TGTGCCAGCAGAGTATTAGAAAACACCATATATTTT. It is translated as CASRVLENTIYF.

As concerns this clone: One end of the junction fails to match germline, which may point to a read error. The gene calls are TRBV5-8 and TRBJ2-1, with TRBD2 matching 7 bases. The CDR3 runs 15 residues. Germline CDR1 SGHTS, CDR2 YDEGEE. CDR3 sequence: CASSTLLGLADYLLF. CDR3 nucleotides: TGTGCCAGCAGCACCCTGTTGGGGCTAGCGGACTATCTGCTCTTC.

The gene calls are TRBV29-1 and TRBJ2-1; a weak D match, TRBD1 (6 bases). This CDR3 is 13 amino acids long. The V end was cut by 5 bases, the J end by 2 bases, with 10 bases between. CDR1 is SQVTM and CDR2 is ANQGSEA in the germline V gene. The CDR3 DNA reads TGCAGCGTTCTACAGGGTACCTACAATGAGCAGTTCTTC. Amino acid sequence: CSVLQGTYNEQFF.

The chain employs TRBV28 and TRBJ2-2, with TRBD2 identical over 13 bases. The CDR3 runs to 17 residues. The trim removed 5 bases at V and 3 bases at J, leaving 6 bases unmatched. Germline assignment: CDR1 MDHEN and CDR2 SYDVKM. The CDR3 sequence: CASSGGGLAGYTGELFF. The CDR3 DNA reads TGTGCCAGCAGTGGGGGGGGACTAGCGGGATACACCGGGGAGCTGTTTTTT. Variable domain in full (rest from reference TRBV28 and TRBJ2-2): DVKVTQSSRYLVKRTGEKVFLECVQDMDHENMFWYRQDPGLGLRLIYFSYDVKMKEKGDIPEGYSVSREKKERFSLILESASTNQTSMYLCASSGGGLAGYTGELFFGEGSRLTVL.

V is TRBV7-8 and J is TRBJ1-6, with D uncertain. Germline loops: CDR1 SGHVS, CDR2 FQNEAQ. The CDR3 length is 15 residues. The V end lost 3 bases, the J end lost 0 bases, and 6 bases lay between the germline ends. This chain's CDR3 is CASSLASSYNSPLHF. The CDR3 DNA follows: TGTGCCAGCAGCTTGGCTAGCTCCTATAATTCACCCCTCCACTTT.

This clone was recorded once. The chain combines TRBV19 with TRBJ1-1; D is uncertain. V lost 6 bases and J lost 3, with 14 bases in between. CDR1 and CDR2 (germline): LNHDA, SQIVND (reference sequence). The CDR3 spans 14 residues. The CDR3 sequence: CASRRRTRDTEAFF. The CDR3 nucleotides read TGTGCCAGTAGAAGACGGACTCGGGACACTGAAGCTTTCTTT.

The chain couples TRBV12-2 to TRBJ2-1; TRBD2 is taken as the D call from the table, unchecked against the DNA. TRBV12-2 represents a pseudogene. The CDR3 contains 16 residues. CDR3 in DNA: TGTGCAAGTCGCCTCTGTAGCGGGAGGGCCGGTAATGAGCAGTTCTTC. Its translation: CASRLCSGRAGNEQFF.

The CDR3 DNA sequence: TGTGCCTGGAGTTTAGCCGGGACTAGGTCGCGTGAGCAGTACTTC. This codes for CAWSLAGTRSREQYF. The chain links TRBV30 to TRBJ2-7; 8 bases map to TRBD2. V shed 2 bases and J 7 bases; nucleotides not matched to a gene: 13. This CDR3 is built from 15 residues. CDR1 and CDR2 from the germline V gene are GTSNPN and SVGIG (reference sequence).

The chain uses TRBV19 and TRBJ2-5, with a weak D call TRBD2 (5 bases). Germline V lookup: CDR1 LNHDA, CDR2 SQIVND (reference sequence). This CDR3 contains 14 residues. Between the trimmed V and J ends, which lost 1 base and 3 bases, there was a span of 9 bases. Here the CDR3 reads CASSIGRQEETQYF. The CDR3 bases are TGTGCCAGTAGTATAGGGAGGCAGGAAGAGACCCAGTACTTC.

The chain is built from TRBV5-5 and TRBJ1-1, with D possibly TRBD1 on 5 matching bases. V shed 4 bases and J shed 0 bases, with 13 bases lying between them. This CDR3 region has 15 residues. The V gene's germline CDR1 is SGHKS and CDR2 YYEKEE (reference sequence). CDR3 region: CASSAQTAMNTEAFF. The CDR3 nucleotides read TGTGCCAGCAGCGCCCAGACAGCTATGAACACTGAAGCTTTCTTT.

This clone has only one observation. The rearrangement joins TRBV19 to TRBJ1-3; 7 bases map to TRBD1. Per germline, CDR1 LNHDA and CDR2 SQIVND (reference sequence). The CDR3 extends over 15 amino acids. Unmatched junction bases numbered 9, after V lost 6 bases and J lost 4 bases. The CDR3 DNA reads TGTGCCAGTAGCGACCGGACAGGCGGAGGAAACACCATATATTTT. It codes for CASSDRTGGGNTIYF.